These 5 T cell receptor beta chains were sequenced from one sample in a study of tumor and adjacent non-tumor tissue in lung cancer. This sample's RNA came from whole unsorted tissue. A modified ARM-PCR protocol with three rounds of nested PCR amplified TCRbeta. TCRdb analysed the multiplex PCR reads with MiXCR anew, one entry per CDR3 protein. The table includes 60,000 to 90,000 distinct CDR3 sequences, under 85% detected once. Sequences were obtained from lung tumor tissue. The origin of the receptors is a woman in her 50s with non-small cell lung cancer.

About this clonotype itself: Mismatch with germline at one junction end may stem from a read error. The CDR3 DNA sequence: TGCAGCGTAGCATGGAGGGACGGGGCTGAAGCTTCCTTT. Amino acid sequence: CSVAWRDGAEASF. The V call is TRBV29-1, the J call TRBJ1-1; a possible D gene is TRBD1 (5 bases). This CDR3 is 13 amino acids long. CDR1 and CDR2 (germline): SQVTM, ANQGSEA. The variable domain in full, with the rest retrieved from reference TRBV29-1 and TRBJ1-1, is SAVISQKPSRDICQRGTSLTIQCQVDSQVTMMFWYRQQPGQSLTLIATANQGSEATYESGFVIDKFPISRPNLTFSTLTVSNMSPEDSSIYLCSVAWRDGAEASFGQGTRLTVV.

For this clonotype: One junction end does not reproduce the germline sequence, and a read error may be involved. The chain joins TRBV11-2 to TRBJ1-6; 7 nucleotides align to TRBD1. The CDR3 loop spans 14 amino acids. CDR1 and CDR2 (germline): SGHAT, FQNNGV. Written as DNA, the CDR3 is TGTGCCAGCAGGTTAGACAGGGCTAATTCACCCTTCCACTTT. Translated: CASRLDRANSPFHF.

The chain uses TRBV6-1 and TRBJ1-6; the D is unclear. CDR1 MNHNS and CDR2 SASEGT come from the germline V gene. This CDR3 has 11 amino acids. V was clipped by 9 bases and J by 11 bases, with 11 bases between them. This chain's CDR3 is CASCEATPLHF. The CDR3 bases are TGTGCCAGTTGTGAAGCTACACCCCTCCACTTT.

As concerns this clonotype: A clone one base away is much larger, so this may be a read error. The rearrangement joins TRBV30 to TRBJ1-4; D unresolved. V lost 0 bases, J lost 4 bases, and 12 bases lay in between. This CDR3 spans 15 amino acids. The germline gives CDR1 GTSNPN, CDR2 SVGIG (reference sequence). The CDR3 DNA sequence: TGTGCCTGGAGTGTATCGGCAGGAGTTAATGAAAAACTGTTTTTT. Protein product: CAWSVSAGVNEKLFF.

This clonotype was recorded once. An end of the junction differs from the germline gene, which may be a read error. The chain combines TRBV30 with TRBJ2-7, with D possibly matching TRBD1 (6 bases). Germline lookup yields CDR1 GTSNPN and CDR2 SVGIG (reference sequence). The CDR3 loop spans 15 amino acids. CDR3 nucleotides: TGTGCCTGGAGTAAGACAGGAACAGGGCGGAACGAGCAGTATTTC. It specifies CAWSKTGTGRNEQYF.